The 15 T cell receptor beta chains below come from one sample, sequenced in a study of T cells in narcolepsy. The method was immunoSEQ multiplex PCR; TCRdb's version includes in-frame clones alone and lacks a portion of them. The table shows over 25,000 clones, with less than 85% occurring only once. What was sequenced was memory (CD45RA-) CD4+ T cells from blood. Receptor source: a human donor in good health.

This chain connects TRBV28 to TRBJ1-3; 8 positions match TRBD1. Per the germline V gene, CDR1 is MDHEN and CDR2 is SYDVKM. V lost 8 bases, J lost 8 bases, and 11 bases stayed unmatched. CDR3 length: 14 amino acids. The CDR3 DNA follows: TGTGCCAGCTCCCCATCAGGGGGCGTAGACACCATATATTTT. This codes for CASSPSGGVDTIYF.

The V and J genes are TRBV5-1 and TRBJ2-3; TRBD1 might be the D (5 bases). The V gene's germline CDR1 is SGHRS and CDR2 YFSETQ. The length of the CDR3 is 14 residues. With 0 bases removed from V and 2 bases from J, the gap between germline ends came to 7 bases. CDR3 sequence: CASSLGQFTDTQYF. CDR3 in DNA: TGCGCCAGCAGCTTGGGACAGTTCACAGATACGCAGTATTTT.

The chain's CDR3 is CASKGDNKNIQYF. The CDR3 region has the DNA TGCGCCAGCAAGGGGGATAATAAAAACATTCAGTACTTC. The J gene is TRBJ2-4, the V gene TRBV5-1, with D maybe TRBD1 (6 bases). Germline CDR1 and CDR2: SGHRS and YFSETQ. CDR3 length: 13 residues. V was cut by 6 bases and J by 4 bases, with 11 bases left in between.

This clone was detected a few times. J is TRBJ1-1 and V is TRBV5-6, with D perhaps TRBD1 (5 bases). The ends were cut back, 6 bases at V and 2 bases at J, with 14 bases in the middle. The CDR3 has 14 amino acids. Germline CDR1 SGHDT, CDR2 YYEEEE. The CDR3 DNA reads as TGTGCCAGCATCGGGGCCGGGCTCAACACTGAAGCTTTCTTT. Residues: CASIGAGLNTEAFF.

Points on this clone: This specimen includes other DNA sequences encoding the same CDR3. J is TRBJ1-4 and V is TRBV5-1; D uncertain. Trimming removed 5 bases at V and 3 bases at J, with 14 bases between. The CDR3 consists of 15 residues. Germline CDR1 reads SGHRS; CDR2 reads YFSETQ. CDR3 region: CASRYRWEANEKLFF. In DNA, the CDR3 is TGCGCCAGCAGGTACCGGTGGGAGGCTAATGAAAAACTGTTTTTT.

The CDR3 is CATSRDLRGEQFF. For the CDR3, the DNA is TGTGCCACCAGCAGAGATCTGAGGGGTGAGCAGTTCTTC. The V gene is TRBV15, the J gene TRBJ2-1; D possibly matches TRBD1 or TRBD2 (5 bases each). Germline loops: CDR1 LNHNV, CDR2 YYDKDF (reference sequence). The CDR3 loop spans 13 amino acids. The V end was cut by 0 bases, the J end by 9 bases, with 9 bases between.

In its sample, this clone was seen once. The gene calls are TRBV4-1 and TRBJ2-4; TRBD2 matches 13 bases. Germline V gives CDR1 MGHRA, CDR2 YSYEKL. Germline trimming cut 2 bases from V and 1 base from J; bases unmatched to any gene: 2. This CDR3 contains 17 residues. The CDR3 reads CASSQLTSGRAKNIQYF. For the CDR3, the DNA is TGCGCCAGCAGCCAATTGACTAGCGGGAGGGCCAAAAACATTCAGTACTTC.

The CDR3, as DNA: TGTGCAAGTCGCTTAGCCTATGTCACAGGGAATAGCACAGATACGCAGTATTTT. Protein: CASRLAYVTGNSTDTQYF. The chain links TRBV12-2 to TRBJ2-3; the table calls TRBD1, which could not be checked here. TRBV12-2 is flagged as a pseudogene. CDR3 size: 18 residues.

This rearrangement joins TRBV19 to TRBJ2-3; 9 bases match TRBD2. Germline loops: CDR1 LNHDA, CDR2 SQIVND (reference sequence). With 6 bases clipped from V and 4 bases from J, the junction kept 17 bases outside the gene matches. The CDR3 has 18 amino acids. The CDR3 bases are TGTGCCAGTAGCCAATTCCTAGCGGGACAGTATGCGGCAGATACGCAGTATTTT. This codes for CASSQFLAGQYAADTQYF.

V is TRBV7-2 and J is TRBJ2-5; 13 bases align to TRBD2. This CDR3 spans 16 amino acids. Germline values: CDR1 SGHTA, CDR2 FQGNSA. J was trimmed by 5 bases and V by 0 bases; bases with no gene match: 3. Here the CDR3 reads CASSLAGTSGDETQYF. The CDR3, as DNA: TGTGCCAGCAGCTTAGCGGGGACTAGCGGGGATGAGACCCAGTACTTC. The whole variable domain, filled in from reference TRBV7-2 and TRBJ2-5, reads GAGVSQSPSNKVTEKGKDVELRCDPISGHTALYWYRQSLGQGLEFLIYFQGNSAPDKSGLPSDRFSAERTGGSVSTLTIQRTQQEDSAVYLCASSLAGTSGDETQYFGPGTRLLVL.

The chain combines TRBV5-8 with TRBJ1-4; D gene unclear. The CDR3 contains 13 residues. Trimming removed 3 bases at V and 6 bases at J, with 9 bases between. Germline V gives CDR1 SGHTS, CDR2 YDEGEE. CDR3 sequence reads: CASSSRLDEKLFF. The CDR3 DNA reads TGTGCCAGCAGCTCCCGACTGGATGAAAAACTGTTTTTT.

The rearrangement links TRBV27 to TRBJ2-7; no firm D call. The CDR3 extends over 16 amino acids. Germline V CDR1 and CDR2: MNHEY, SMNVEV (reference sequence). V gave up 0 bases and J gave up 1 base, with 13 bases separating them. CDR3 bases: TGTGCCAGCAGTTTATCGTCCAGCACCGCGTCCTACGAGCAGTACTTC. Translating it yields CASSLSSSTASYEQYF.

The V and J genes are TRBV7-3 and TRBJ2-3; D uncertain. The germline V and J ends were trimmed by 5 bases and 6 bases, with 12 bases remaining between them. The germline gives CDR1 SGHTA, CDR2 FQGTGA. The length of the CDR3 is 13 residues. The CDR3 spells CASSLGPFDTQYF. In DNA form, the CDR3 reads TGTGCCAGCAGCCTGGGCCCATTCGATACGCAGTATTTT. Combining the CDR3 with reference TRBV7-3 and TRBJ2-3 gives the whole variable domain GAGVSQTPSNKVTEKGKYVELRCDPISGHTALYWYRQSLGQGPEFLIYFQGTGAADDSGLPNDRFFAVRPEGSVSTLKIQRTERGDSAVYLCASSLGPFDTQYFGPGTRLTVL.

This clone came up a few times. The chain is built from TRBV2 and TRBJ2-7; the D is unclear. The CDR3 contains 13 residues. Germline V gene sequence: CDR1 SNHLY, CDR2 FYNNEI. Deletions cut 4 bases from V and 2 bases from J, with 9 bases between. CDR3 sequence: CASSASRTYEQYF. The CDR3, as DNA: TGTGCCAGCAGTGCAAGTAGGACCTACGAGCAGTACTTC.

V is TRBV15 and J is TRBJ2-2; TRBD1 matches at 10 bases. The CDR3 extends over 16 amino acids. CDR1 is LNHNV, CDR2 YYDKDF, per germline (reference sequence). The V segment lost 1 base and the J segment 6 bases; nucleotides outside the gene matches: 5. CDR3 in amino acids: CATSRAGTGAPGELFF. CDR3 in DNA: TGTGCCACCAGCAGAGCCGGGACAGGGGCTCCCGGGGAGCTGTTTTTT.